Presented here are 31 T cell receptor beta chains from one specimen sequenced in a study of Ad26.COV2.S vaccination and SARS-CoV-2 variants. Assay used: immunoSEQ multiplex PCR; TCRdb lists only in-frame clones, some missing. The table shows some 450,000 clones, with 90% occurring only once. The treatment here: roughly 20 received Ad26.COV2.S at low or high dose, single or two shots; about 5 received placebo; per-sample allocation not given. At day 63 after the first vaccine or placebo injection, samples were drawn. Sequencing was performed on peripheral blood, taken in a trial of Ad26.COV2.S vaccine versus placebo. Every receptor here comes from a person aged 18-60 years who received the Ad26.COV2.S COVID-19 vaccine or a placebo.

The V call is TRBV7-2, the J call TRBJ2-7; D is unclear. CDR1 and CDR2 (germline): SGHTA, FQGNSA. Trimming shortened V by 3 bases and J by 7 bases, and 7 bases separated the two germline ends. CDR3 length: 11 residues. The CDR3 DNA reads as TGTGCCAGCAGCTTCCGGACGGAGCAGTACTTC. This sequence encodes CASSFRTEQYF.

This clone was detected only once. This chain links TRBV11-2 with TRBJ2-7; 8 positions match TRBD2. Trimming cost V 1 base and J 2 bases; bases outside gene matches: 1. The CDR3 loop spans 14 amino acids. Germline loops: CDR1 SGHAT, CDR2 FQNNGV. The CDR3 nucleotides read TGTGCCAGCAGCTTAGGGCGGGGGGCCTACGAGCAGTACTTC. Encoded protein: CASSLGRGAYEQYF.

The chain links TRBV30 to TRBJ2-3, with TRBD2 as a possible D gene (7 bases). Per the germline V gene, CDR1 is GTSNPN and CDR2 is SVGIG (reference sequence). V was clipped by 0 bases and J by 0 bases, with 13 bases between them. The CDR3 is 16 residues long. This chain's CDR3 is CAWSVGGGVSTDTQYF. DNA of the CDR3: TGTGCCTGGAGTGTAGGGGGGGGAGTAAGCACAGATACGCAGTATTTT.

This chain joins TRBV5-1 and TRBJ2-5; D is unresolved. The germline V gene has CDR1 SGHRS and CDR2 YFSETQ. With 0 bases removed from V and 4 bases from J, the gap between germline ends came to 4 bases. The CDR3 covers 12 residues. The chain's CDR3 is CASSLVLETQYF. DNA of the CDR3: TGCGCCAGCAGCTTGGTTCTAGAGACCCAGTACTTC.

This clone has only one observation. The rearrangement links TRBV7-7 to TRBJ2-7; TRBD1 might be the D (6 bases). This CDR3 comprises 14 residues. V lost 5 bases, J lost 5 bases, and 16 bases lay in between. CDR1 is SSHAT and CDR2 is FNYEAQ in the germline V gene (reference sequence). The CDR3 nucleotides read TGTGCCAGCAGCCCATCCCCACAGGGCCACGAGCAGTACTTC. Protein: CASSPSPQGHEQYF.

The V call is TRBV11-1, the J call TRBJ2-5; possibly TRBD1 for D (6 bases). V was shortened by 3 bases and J by 6 bases, with 17 bases between the two germline ends. The CDR3 is 15 residues long. Germline assignment: CDR1 SGHAT and CDR2 FQDESV (reference sequence). The CDR3 DNA is TGTGCCAGCAGCTTGGGGGCAGGGGTTGTGCAGACCCAGTACTTC. Translation: CASSLGAGVVQTQYF.

The V call is TRBV18, the J call TRBJ1-6; no reliable D call. Germline V gene lookup returns CDR1 KGHSH and CDR2 LQKENI. Trimming removed 2 bases from V and 4 bases from J, with 15 bases in between. The CDR3 extends over 17 amino acids. The CDR3 protein is CASSPTRVDEYNSPLHF. CDR3 in DNA: TGTGCCAGCTCACCAACTAGGGTCGACGAATATAATTCACCCCTCCACTTT.

This clone was detected only once. The sample holds other DNA sequences that translate to the same CDR3. V and J are TRBV7-2 and TRBJ2-3, with TRBD2 identical over 10 bases. The CDR3 covers 15 residues. V lost 0 bases, J lost 4 bases, and 1 base stayed unmatched. Germline CDR1 SGHTA, CDR2 FQGNSA. The CDR3 reads CASSLASGRSDTQYF. The CDR3 DNA is TGTGCCAGCAGCTTAGCTAGCGGGAGGTCAGATACGCAGTATTTT.

The J gene is TRBJ2-7, the V gene TRBV7-2; 11 bases match TRBD2. The germline gives CDR1 SGHTA, CDR2 FQGNSA. V shed 5 bases, J shed 3 bases, and the junction held 6 bases outside the gene matches. This CDR3 comprises 15 residues. The DNA of the CDR3 is TGTGCCAGCAGCCAGGGGACTAGCGGTATCTACGAGCAGTACTTC. Translating it yields CASSQGTSGIYEQYF.

CDR3 sequence: CASSLARTVNQPQHF. CDR3 nucleotide sequence: TGTGCCAGCAGCTTGGCCAGGACAGTTAATCAGCCCCAGCATTTT. This rearrangement joins TRBV5-6 to TRBJ1-5; tentatively, D is TRBD1 (6 bases). The CDR3 consists of 15 residues. Per germline, CDR1 SGHDT and CDR2 YYEEEE. V was cut by 0 bases and J by 4 bases, with 11 bases left in between.

V usage is TRBV2 and J usage is TRBJ1-2; the match to TRBD1 covers 8 bases. CDR1 and CDR2 from the germline V gene are SNHLY and FYNNEI. CDR3 size: 15 residues. J gave up 4 bases and V 6 bases, and 10 bases lay outside the gene matches. The CDR3 is CASSSGQGGVYGYTF. DNA of the CDR3: TGTGCCAGCAGCTCCGGACAGGGAGGGGTCTATGGCTACACCTTC.

This chain joins TRBV23-1 and TRBJ2-1; weak D call: TRBD2 (6 bases). TRBV23-1 is recorded as an ORF, its role being uncertain. The CDR3 covers 14 residues. The ends were cut back, 2 bases at V and 3 bases at J, with 8 bases in the middle. The CDR3 DNA reads as TGCGCCAGCAGTCAAGTGGAGGGCTACAATGAGCAGTTCTTC. This sequence encodes CASSQVEGYNEQFF.

The chain is built from TRBV6-2 or TRBV6-3 and TRBJ2-7; TRBD2 aligns across 12 bases. This CDR3 has 15 amino acids. Trimming at V came to 2 bases and at J to 2 bases, leaving 1 base not matched to a gene. CDR1 and CDR2 from the germline V gene are MNHEY and SVGEGT. This chain's CDR3 is CASSYLAGGTYEQYF. CDR3 nucleotide sequence: TGTGCCAGCAGTTACCTAGCGGGAGGGACCTACGAGCAGTACTTC.

V and J are TRBV5-1 and TRBJ2-5; TRBD1 aligns across 8 bases. The CDR3 is 17 amino acids. Trimming at V came to 0 bases and at J to 5 bases, leaving 12 bases not matched to a gene. The germline V gene encodes CDR1 SGHRS and CDR2 YFSETQ. The CDR3 is CASSLGPLTGEGETQYF. The CDR3 coding sequence is TGCGCCAGCAGCTTGGGCCCCTTGACAGGGGAAGGGGAGACCCAGTACTTC.

The chain combines TRBV7-8 with TRBJ2-5; possibly TRBD1 for D (6 bases). V lost 2 bases and J lost 5, with 12 bases in between. This CDR3 comprises 14 residues. Germline loops: CDR1 SGHVS, CDR2 FQNEAQ. The CDR3 reads CASSLSQGAETQYF. CDR3 nucleotides: TGTGCCAGCAGCTTATCACAGGGTGCGGAGACCCAGTACTTC. Filled out from reference TRBV7-8 and TRBJ2-5, the complete variable domain reads GAGVSQSPRYKVAKRGQDVALRCDPISGHVSLFWYQQALGQGPEFLTYFQNEAQLDKSGLPSDRFFAERPEGSVSTLKIQRTQQEDSAVYLCASSLSQGAETQYFGPGTRLLVL.

This chain joins TRBV5-6 and TRBJ2-3; the D is unclear. Germline loops: CDR1 SGHDT, CDR2 YYEEEE. The V end was cut by 0 bases, the J end by 2 bases, with 7 bases between. This CDR3 has 14 amino acids. CDR3 sequence (DNA): TGTGCCAGCAGCTTGGCTTCCGCCACAGATACGCAGTATTTT. Protein sequence: CASSLASATDTQYF.

This clone turned up a few times. This chain uses TRBV4-2 with TRBJ2-7, with 10 positions matching TRBD1. V was pared by 4 bases and J by 6 bases, with 9 bases of the junction left unmatched. CDR1 and CDR2 from the germline V gene are LGHNA and YNFKEQ. This CDR3 is 15 amino acids long. Here the CDR3 DNA reads TGTGCCAGCAGCCGCGGGACAGGGGCGTTTATCGAGCAGTACTTC. This encodes CASSRGTGAFIEQYF.

The chain combines TRBV28 with TRBJ2-7; D possibly corresponds to TRBD1 (5 bases). Trimming pared 3 bases from V and 7 bases from J, leaving 13 bases between. The CDR3 runs to 13 residues. Germline values: CDR1 MDHEN, CDR2 SYDVKM. The CDR3 DNA reads TGTGCCAGCAGTTTGGGTGGGGCAAGGGAGCAGTACTTC. As protein: CASSLGGAREQYF.

This sequence joins TRBV6-6 and TRBJ1-6; 7 nucleotides align to TRBD1. Germline CDR1 is MNHNY and CDR2 is SVGAGI (reference sequence). The CDR3 is 17 amino acids. The V and J ends lost 5 bases and 0 bases, in that order; junction bases with no gene match: 7. The CDR3 reads CASSRQTGSSYNSPLHF. As DNA, the CDR3 is TGTGCCAGCAGTCGCCAGACAGGGAGCTCCTATAATTCACCCCTCCACTTT.

This clone has only one observation. CDR3 nucleotide sequence: TGTGCCAGCAGCCAAGAACCCCGGGGGACATTCACAGATACGCAGTATTTT. Amino acids: CASSQEPRGTFTDTQYF. This chain uses TRBV14 with TRBJ2-3, with D perhaps given as TRBD1 or TRBD2 (6 bases each). The CDR3 has 17 amino acids. Germline V gene data show CDR1 as SGHDN and CDR2 as FVKESK. Trimming removed 0 bases from V and 2 bases from J, with 15 bases in between.

This clone was found a few times. The V and J genes are TRBV5-1 and TRBJ2-5, with TRBD1 matching over 9 bases. The CDR3 consists of 13 residues. CDR1 and CDR2 from the germline V gene are SGHRS and YFSETQ. J lost 4 bases, V lost 6 bases, and 4 bases had no gene match. CDR3 loop: CASNGQGRETQYF. As DNA, the CDR3 is TGCGCCAGCAACGGACAGGGGAGAGAGACCCAGTACTTC.

This clone was observed a single time. The chain couples TRBV3-1 (or the pseudogene TRBV3-2) to TRBJ2-2; 10 bases are a match to TRBD2. The CDR3 length is 17 residues. Germline V gene sequence: CDR1 LGHDT, CDR2 YNNKEL (reference sequence). After removal of 3 bases from V and 1 base from J, the junction contained 5 bases not matched to a gene. As DNA, the CDR3 is TGTGCCAGCAGCCACCCGGGACTAGCGCGGAACACCGGGGAGCTGTTTTTT. This encodes CASSHPGLARNTGELFF.

The rearrangement joins TRBV5-1 to TRBJ2-5, with 7 bases fitting TRBD2. Per germline, CDR1 SGHRS and CDR2 YFSETQ. The CDR3 is 14 amino acids. The junction had 3 bases not matched to a gene; V was cut back by 2 bases and J by 2 bases. DNA for the CDR3: TGCGCCAGCAGCTTAGCTAGCGGACAAGAGACCCAGTACTTC. Amino acids: CASSLASGQETQYF. Full variable domain (remainder filled in from reference TRBV5-1 and TRBJ2-5): KAGVTQTPRYLIKTRGQQVTLSCSPISGHRSVSWYQQTPGQGLQFLFEYFSETQRNKGNFPGRFSGRQFSNSRSEMNVSTLELGDSALYLCASSLASGQETQYFGPGTRLLVL.

J is TRBJ2-5 and V is TRBV19, with TRBD2 identical over 8 bases. Trimming at V came to 7 bases and at J to 1 base, leaving 5 bases not matched to a gene. The germline gives CDR1 LNHDA, CDR2 SQIVND (reference sequence). CDR3 length: 14 amino acids. As DNA, the CDR3 is TGTGCCAGTACCCCGACTAGCGTCCAAGAGACCCAGTACTTC. It translates to CASTPTSVQETQYF.

About this clone itself: Other nucleotide sequences in the sample specify the same CDR3. This chain connects TRBV19 to TRBJ2-5, with TRBD2 identical over 11 bases. Trimming cost V 6 bases and J 4 bases; bases outside gene matches: 7. This CDR3 is 15 amino acids long. Looked up from germline, CDR1 is LNHDA and CDR2 is SQIVND (reference sequence). CDR3 in DNA: TGTGCCAGTAGCACCGGGACTAGCGGTAGAGAGACCCAGTACTTC. It encodes CASSTGTSGRETQYF. The full variable domain, in which reference TRBV19 and TRBJ2-5 provide the parts outside the CDR3, is DGGITQSPKYLFRKEGQNVTLSCEQNLNHDAMYWYRQDPGQGLRLIYYSQIVNDFQKGDIAEGYSVSREKKESFPLTVTSAQKNPTAFYLCASSTGTSGRETQYFGPGTRLLVL.

V and J are TRBV21-1 and TRBJ1-5. TRBV21-1 is assigned pseudogene status. The CDR3 loop spans 17 amino acids. This CDR3 reads CASSLRRDSGRGQPQHF. For the CDR3, the DNA is TGTGCCAGCAGCCTGCGCCGAGACTCCGGGCGGGGACAGCCCCAGCATTTT.

The V gene is TRBV28, the J gene TRBJ1-2, with TRBD1 matching 7 bases. V shed 10 bases and J 4 bases; nucleotides not matched to a gene: 9. Germline CDR1 is MDHEN and CDR2 is SYDVKM. The length of the CDR3 is 13 residues. The chain's CDR3 is CATGTVILYGYTF. DNA of the CDR3: TGTGCCACCGGGACAGTAATTCTCTATGGCTACACCTTC.

This chain joins TRBV28 and TRBJ1-1, with D perhaps TRBD1 (6 bases). Germline V gene sequence: CDR1 MDHEN, CDR2 SYDVKM. V dropped 6 bases and J dropped 6 bases, with 17 bases sitting between them. This CDR3 region has 14 residues. The CDR3 region has the DNA TGTGCCAGCAGAATTCAGGGGATTGTAGCTGAAGCTTTCTTT. It is translated as CASRIQGIVAEAFF.

The chain combines TRBV7-8 with TRBJ2-1; the match to TRBD2 covers 13 bases. The CDR3 extends over 15 amino acids. Germline loops: CDR1 SGHVS, CDR2 FQNEAQ. The junction had 7 bases not matched to a gene; V was cut back by 5 bases and J by 9 bases. CDR3 amino acids: CASSPGLAGVSEQFF. The DNA of the CDR3 is TGTGCCAGCAGCCCCGGACTAGCGGGAGTTAGTGAGCAGTTCTTC.

The chain recombines TRBV28 with TRBJ1-2, with a tentative D call TRBD1 (5 bases). Germline V gives CDR1 MDHEN, CDR2 SYDVKM. The ends were cut back, 6 bases at V and 9 bases at J, with 17 bases in the middle. The CDR3 has 13 residues. CDR3 nucleotides: TGTGCCAGCAGCCCACGGGGGGAGGTGCGCTACACCTTC. This translates into CASSPRGEVRYTF.

J is TRBJ2-2 and V is TRBV24-1; D perhaps matches TRBD1 (5 bases). CDR1 KGHDR and CDR2 SFDVKD come from the germline V gene. The length of the CDR3 is 13 residues. V lost 3 bases to trimming and J lost 7 bases, with 8 bases between them. This chain's CDR3 is CATSDRGGGELFF. CDR3 coding DNA: TGTGCCACCAGTGATAGGGGCGGCGGGGAGCTGTTTTTT.